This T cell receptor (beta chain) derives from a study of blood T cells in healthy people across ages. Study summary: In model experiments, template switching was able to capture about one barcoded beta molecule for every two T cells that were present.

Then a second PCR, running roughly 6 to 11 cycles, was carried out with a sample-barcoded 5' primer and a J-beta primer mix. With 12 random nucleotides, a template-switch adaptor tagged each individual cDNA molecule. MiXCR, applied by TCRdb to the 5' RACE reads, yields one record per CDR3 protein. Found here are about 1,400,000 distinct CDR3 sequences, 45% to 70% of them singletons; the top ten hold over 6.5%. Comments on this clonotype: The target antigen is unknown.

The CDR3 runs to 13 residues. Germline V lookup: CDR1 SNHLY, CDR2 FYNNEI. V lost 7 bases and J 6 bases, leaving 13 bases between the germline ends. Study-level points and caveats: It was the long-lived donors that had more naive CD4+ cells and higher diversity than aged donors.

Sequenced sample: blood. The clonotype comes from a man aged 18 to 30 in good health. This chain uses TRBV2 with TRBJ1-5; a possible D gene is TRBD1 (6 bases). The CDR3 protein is CASKRQAVQPQHF. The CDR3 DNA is TGTGCCAGCAAACGACAGGCGGTTCAGCCCCAGCATTTT.